This T cell receptor beta chain was found in a study of blood T cell repertoires in COVID-19. Study summary: There were acute and convalescent COVID-19 samples, and they came from the United States, Italy and Spain. T cells, B-cell-depleted T cells, or PBMCs provided the cDNA or gDNA that served as material.

In the original analysis: Amplifying reference gene primers gave estimates of nucleated cell counts. Some clones are missing from TCRdb's copy, which holds only in-frame ones; the method was immunoSEQ multiplex PCR. The V and J calls and clone size come from that table; D and trimming were worked out from the DNA. The sample has roughly 220,000 clones, roughly four fifths seen once. The germline CDR1 and CDR2 sequences are LGHDT and YNNKEL (reference sequence). The CDR3 runs 14 residues. The V end lost 3 bases, the J end lost 4 bases, and 12 bases lay between the germline ends. The V call is TRBV3-1 (or the pseudogene TRBV3-2), the J call TRBJ1-1, with D hard to call. The sequenced sample was peripheral blood. The TCR comes from a woman in her sixties with acute or convalescent COVID-19. The DNA of the CDR3 is TGTGCCAGCAGCCAGGGAGTCAGTGGCACTGAAGCTTTCTTT. It translates to CASSQGVSGTEAFF.